This T cell receptor (beta chain) was sequenced for a study of post-analysis software for immune sequencing data (dated by TCRdb to the mid-2010s). Regarding the complete study: The recorded disease courses included relapsing-remitting, secondary progressive and progressive-relapsing multiple sclerosis, and some patients had no subtype annotation. Patient repertoires were compared against roughly 12 previously published healthy control repertoires from donors aged roughly 6 to 26 years. A subset of samples was prepared in parallel using single-end sample barcoding, then pooled and co-amplified after Illumina adapter ligation. Paper-wide results and their limitations: Direct clustering with F measure showed strong co-clustering of samples prepared in the same batch, prompting a batch-effect correction. The multiple sclerosis patient group was slightly younger than the control group. Multiple sclerosis patients had significantly lower normalized Chao1 diversity than controls, a result that suggests substantial peripheral T-cell clonal expansion.

The method behind the library was PCR. TCRdb shows the sequencer as Illumina HiSeq 2500. Unique molecular identifiers were incorporated into TCR beta cDNA libraries to reduce PCR and sequencing biases. Per 1 to 10 million input T cells, approximately 500,000 cDNA molecules were obtained, such that each molecule approximated one T cell. The patient libraries were prepared and sequenced using the same protocol as the earlier healthy control dataset. Within a given batch, samples were prepared together, multiplexed and sequenced on the same HiSeq lane. Per the source publication's procedure: Raw barcoded reads were processed with MIGEC, discarding single-read molecular identifier groups before consensus assembly and CDR3 extraction. VDJtools was used for post-analysis of the clonotype tables, and diversity was normalized by down-sampling every dataset to the size of the smallest sample. In repertoire overlap clustering, CDR3 amino acid sequences, but not nucleotide sequences, were matched to correct batch-related cross-sample contamination. TCRdb reanalyzed the raw reads on its own, using fastp at Q25 for trimming and MiXCR for clone calling, and kept in-frame beta chains. Each entry is one CDR3 protein sequence, shown with its most common DNA and genes. These V and J calls rely on TCRdb rather than the paper's analysis. The sample includes hundreds of thousands of distinct CDR3 sequences, with 55% to 60% observed a single time. The ten largest clonotypes hold about 11% of the sample.

About this clonotype itself: Its antigen has not been determined. Per-nucleotide qualities are absent, and no much larger clonotype sits a single base away.

TCR beta repertoires were profiled from peripheral blood of about a dozen young patients with multiple sclerosis to demonstrate the VDJtools post-analysis software. The multiple sclerosis patients were children and adolescents ranging in age from 6 to 15 years. This receptor was identified in a girl aged 2 to 9 with multiple sclerosis. The sequencing input was blood.

Here is the DNA: TGTGCCAGCAGCCTCGGGAGCGGGACATCGGAGTACTTC. Its protein is CASSLGSGTSEYF. This chain is built from TRBV9 and TRBJ2-7; TRBD2 is perhaps the D gene, given 7 matching bases. V drops 4 bases and J drops 11 bases, leaving 19 bases in between. The CDR3 numbers 13 residues from cysteine through phenylalanine. Just CDR3 DNA is preserved here, 39 bases in frame from base 1. For CDR1 and CDR2, the germline V gene lists SGDLS and YYNGEE.